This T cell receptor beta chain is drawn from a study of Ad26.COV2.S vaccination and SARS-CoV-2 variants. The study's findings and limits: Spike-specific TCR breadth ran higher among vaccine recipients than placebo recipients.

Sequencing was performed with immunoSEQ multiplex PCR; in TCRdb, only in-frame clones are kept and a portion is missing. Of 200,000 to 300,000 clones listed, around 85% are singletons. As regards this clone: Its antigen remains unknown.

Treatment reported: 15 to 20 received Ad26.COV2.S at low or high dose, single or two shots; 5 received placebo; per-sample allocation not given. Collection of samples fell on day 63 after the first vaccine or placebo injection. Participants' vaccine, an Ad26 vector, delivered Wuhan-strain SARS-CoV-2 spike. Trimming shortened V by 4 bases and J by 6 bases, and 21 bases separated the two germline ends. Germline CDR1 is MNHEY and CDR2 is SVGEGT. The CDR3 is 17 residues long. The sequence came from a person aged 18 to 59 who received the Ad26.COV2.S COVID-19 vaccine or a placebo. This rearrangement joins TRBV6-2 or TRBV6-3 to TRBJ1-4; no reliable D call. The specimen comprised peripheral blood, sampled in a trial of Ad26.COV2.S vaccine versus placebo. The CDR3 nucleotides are TGTGCCAGCAGTTCTCTTAACGGGCGGCGGACCGATGAAAAACTGTTTTTT. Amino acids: CASSSLNGRRTDEKLFF.